These 10 T cell receptor beta chains share one sample of origin, sequenced in a study of radiotherapy plus CTLA-4 blockade in lung cancer. Clones were sequenced by immunoSEQ multiplex PCR, and TCRdb holds only the in-frame ones, with some missing. The sample consists of tens of thousands of clones, 65% to 75% of them appearing once. Sequenced here: peripheral blood, sampled from a patient treated with radiotherapy plus ipilimumab. The origin of the receptors is a human donor with non-small cell lung cancer who had stable disease on radiotherapy plus ipilimumab.

The V gene is TRBV2, the J gene TRBJ1-2, with D maybe TRBD1 (5 bases). CDR1 and CDR2 (germline): SNHLY, FYNNEI. CDR3 length: 12 residues. V lost 3 bases, J lost 7 bases, and 9 bases lay in between. This chain's CDR3 is CASSDRVPGYTF. DNA of the CDR3: TGTGCCAGCAGTGACAGGGTACCTGGCTACACCTTC.

The chain combines TRBV25-1 with TRBJ1-1, with a weak D call TRBD1 (5 bases). V shed 4 bases and J shed 1 base, with 10 bases lying between them. The V gene's germline CDR1 is MGHDK and CDR2 SYGVNS. The CDR3 contains 14 residues. As DNA, the CDR3 is TGTGCCAGCAGTGCCCACAGGCAGAACACTGAAGCTTTCTTT. Amino acid sequence: CASSAHRQNTEAFF.

The gene calls are TRBV5-4 and TRBJ2-7, with 8 bases matching TRBD1. This CDR3 spans 13 amino acids. The junction had 6 bases not matched to a gene; V was cut back by 5 bases and J by 5 bases. CDR1 and CDR2 (germline): SGHNT, YYREEE (reference sequence). Here the CDR3 DNA reads TGTGCCAGCAGTGGACAGGGCCGCAACGAGCAGTACTTC. Its translation: CASSGQGRNEQYF.

This chain connects TRBV15 to TRBJ1-1; tentative D call: TRBD1 (6 bases). Germline-derived CDR1 and CDR2 are LNHNV and YYDKDF (reference sequence). Trimming removed 3 bases at V and 6 bases at J, with 17 bases between. This CDR3 has 15 amino acids. The CDR3: CATSRKTGFNSEAFF. The CDR3 coding sequence is TGTGCCACCAGCAGGAAAACAGGGTTTAATTCTGAAGCTTTCTTT.

V is TRBV30 and J is TRBJ1-2; D possibly corresponds to TRBD1 (6 bases). The CDR3 runs to 13 residues. The V gene lost 2 bases and the J gene lost 1 base, with 8 bases spanning the gap. Germline V CDR1 and CDR2: GTSNPN, SVGIG (reference sequence). In DNA, the CDR3 is TGTGCCTGGAGTCAACAGGGTAACTATGGCTACACCTTC. As protein: CAWSQQGNYGYTF.

This clone turned up a few times. The chain combines TRBV7-8 with TRBJ1-5; 12 bases agree with TRBD1. Losses at the gene ends were 1 base for V and 5 bases for J; bases not matched to a gene: 3. The CDR3 is 16 amino acids. Germline V lookup: CDR1 SGHVS, CDR2 FQNEAQ. CDR3 loop: CASSLEGQGADQPQHF. The CDR3 DNA reads TGTGCCAGCAGCTTAGAGGGACAGGGGGCTGATCAGCCCCAGCATTTT.

This chain joins TRBV19 and TRBJ1-2, with D possibly being TRBD1 (5 bases). CDR3 length: 14 amino acids. The V gene's germline CDR1 is LNHDA and CDR2 SQIVND (reference sequence). Trimming pared 4 bases from V and 8 bases from J, leaving 17 bases between. CDR3 region: CASSSTKGLGGYTF. CDR3 nucleotides: TGTGCCAGTAGTAGCACCAAGGGGCTCGGCGGCTACACCTTC.

This clone came up once. V usage is TRBV18 and J usage is TRBJ1-1, with no clear D. V lost 0 bases, J lost 5 bases, and 10 bases lay in between. Germline assignment: CDR1 KGHSH and CDR2 LQKENI. CDR3 length: 14 residues. In DNA form, the CDR3 reads TGTGCCAGCTCACCACCGGGCCCGGGGACTGAAGCTTTCTTT. Amino acids: CASSPPGPGTEAFF.

The DNA for the CDR3 is TGTGCCAGCACAGTTCAGGGGTCCGGGGAGCTGTTTTTT. Translation gives CASTVQGSGELFF. The chain joins TRBV18 to TRBJ2-2, with a tentative D call TRBD1 (6 bases). V lost 8 bases, J lost 6 bases, and 13 bases lay in between. CDR3 length equals 13 residues. In germline, CDR1 is KGHSH, CDR2 LQKENI.

CDR3 DNA sequence: TGTGCCAGCAGCGCCTTGTTCCGTACACGGAACACTGAAGCTTTCTTT. Translated: CASSALFRTRNTEAFF. The V call is TRBV21-1, the J call TRBJ1-1; TRBD1 was called by the table and not checked on the DNA. TRBV21-1 is a documented pseudogene. The CDR3 consists of 16 residues.